These 16 T cell receptor beta chains were all obtained from the same sample, sequenced in a study of T-cell reconstitution after alpha-beta-depleted transplantation in children. During its preparation, the TCRbeta library received unique molecular identifiers. Via MiXCR, TCRdb re-called the PCR reads, giving one row per CDR3 protein. This table holds 100,000 or so distinct CDR3 sequences, roughly 7.6% found once. This specimen was PBMCs, taken before TCRalphabeta/CD19-depleted stem cell transplant. These receptors all come from a boy aged 2-15 years with acute lymphoblastic leukemia, due to receive a stem cell transplant.

This chain uses TRBV28 with TRBJ2-3; 9 bases fit TRBD1. V was clipped by 3 bases and J by 7 bases; unmatched bases: 8. This CDR3 comprises 15 residues. Per germline, CDR1 MDHEN and CDR2 SYDVKM. CDR3 in DNA: TGTGCCAGCAGTTTTGGGACAGGGAAGGGATATACGCAGTATTTT. It yields the protein CASSFGTGKGYTQYF.

This clonotype was counted ten times or more. This chain joins TRBV5-1 and TRBJ2-7; 9 nucleotides line up with TRBD1. J gave up 3 bases and V 2 bases, and 3 bases lay outside the gene matches. Looked up from germline, CDR1 is SGHRS and CDR2 is YFSETQ. The length of the CDR3 is 14 residues. The CDR3 loop is CASSLPGQGYEQYF. In nucleotides, the CDR3 is TGCGCCAGCAGCTTACCGGGACAGGGCTACGAGCAGTACTTC.

In this sample, this clonotype turned up many times. The chain carries TRBV3-1 and TRBJ1-2; no firm D call. The CDR3 consists of 13 residues. Trimming cost V 2 bases and J 4 bases, with 8 bases left between them. Per the germline V gene, CDR1 is LGHDT and CDR2 is YNNKEL (reference sequence). The CDR3 DNA reads TGTGCCAGCAGCCAATCTGGCAGCTATGGCTACACCTTC. Its protein product is CASSQSGSYGYTF.

This clonotype was seen more than once but under ten times. The chain employs TRBV11-2 and TRBJ1-3, with unresolved D. CDR3 size: 17 residues. CDR1 is SGHAT, CDR2 FQNNGV, per germline. Trimming removed 0 bases at V and 0 bases at J, with 12 bases between. The CDR3 loop reads CASSLEGPPVSGNTIYF. The CDR3 nucleotides read TGTGCCAGCAGCTTAGAAGGGCCTCCAGTCTCTGGAAACACCATATATTTT. Full variable domain (rest looked up from reference TRBV11-2 and TRBJ1-3): EAGVAQSPRYKIIEKRQSVAFWCNPISGHATLYWYQQILGQGPKLLIQFQNNGVVDDSQLPKDRFSAERLKGVDSTLKIQPAKLEDSAVYLCASSLEGPPVSGNTIYFGEGSWLTVV.

This sequence joins TRBV4-3 and TRBJ2-1; D gene unclear. CDR3 size: 14 residues. From germline, CDR1 is LGHNA and CDR2 YSLEER. V dropped 6 bases and J dropped 8 bases, with 17 bases sitting between them. The CDR3 region is CASSPLGAPDEQFF. DNA for the CDR3: TGCGCCAGCAGTCCCCTCGGAGCCCCCGATGAGCAGTTCTTC.

This clonotype showed up many times. V and J are TRBV12-3 or TRBV12-4 and TRBJ1-1; D is undetermined. This CDR3 spans 13 amino acids. With 3 bases removed from V and 9 bases from J, the gap between germline ends came to 14 bases. CDR3 region: CASSFGGAAQAFF. CDR3 coding DNA: TGTGCCAGCAGTTTCGGAGGAGCCGCCCAAGCTTTCTTT.

This clonotype was picked up many times. CDR3 region: CASSDVGGSYNEQFF. The CDR3 DNA reads as TGTGCCAGCAGTGATGTGGGGGGGTCCTACAATGAGCAGTTCTTC. This rearrangement joins TRBV6-1 to TRBJ2-1, with 7 bases aligning to TRBD2. The CDR3 has 15 residues. The ends lost 3 bases at V and 1 base at J; junction bases unmatched: 3. Germline CDR1 reads MNHNS; CDR2 reads SASEGT.

This clonotype occurred a few times. The J gene is TRBJ2-2, the V gene TRBV10-3; 11 bases are a match to TRBD2. V lost 2 bases and J lost 7; bases outside the gene matches: 6. In germline, CDR1 is ENHRY, CDR2 SYGVKD. The CDR3 sequence is 16 residues long. The CDR3: CAISEQLAGVVGELFF. DNA of the CDR3: TGTGCCATCAGTGAGCAACTAGCGGGGGTGGTCGGGGAGCTGTTTTTT.

V and J are TRBV6-6 and TRBJ2-1, with D unclear. CDR1 is MNHNY and CDR2 is SVGAGI in the germline V gene (reference sequence). Trimming removed 8 bases at V and 9 bases at J, with 17 bases between. The CDR3 loop spans 13 amino acids. CDR3 in amino acids: CASLLMPGPEQFF. DNA for the CDR3: TGTGCCAGCCTTCTCATGCCGGGCCCTGAGCAGTTCTTC.

In its sample, this clonotype was seen a few times. V is TRBV7-8 and J is TRBJ1-2; TRBD1 might be the D (5 bases). CDR3 length: 14 amino acids. Trimming pared 1 base from V and 8 bases from J, leaving 14 bases between. Germline values: CDR1 SGHVS, CDR2 FQNEAQ. The CDR3 nucleotides are TGTGCCAGCAGCTTAGGGGGACGGTCTATAGGCTACACCTTC. Translation gives CASSLGGRSIGYTF.

In DNA form, the CDR3 reads TGTGCCAGCAGCGTTTTCCGCGGTGAGCAGTTCTTC. This sequence encodes CASSVFRGEQFF. This sequence joins TRBV9 and TRBJ2-1; D ambiguous. There are 12 residues in the CDR3. Germline-derived CDR1 and CDR2 are SGDLS and YYNGEE. Trimming took off 2 bases at V and 9 bases at J, with 9 bases between the two ends.

This clonotype was picked up many times. The chain links TRBV29-1 to TRBJ2-3, with 13 bases identical to TRBD2. The trim removed 4 bases at V and 6 bases at J, leaving 7 bases unmatched. The CDR3 loop spans 15 amino acids. Per germline, CDR1 SQVTM and CDR2 ANQGSEA. CDR3 in amino acids: CSVAGLAGALDTQYF. The CDR3 DNA is TGCAGCGTTGCCGGACTAGCGGGGGCCCTGGATACGCAGTATTTT.

This clonotype was seen ten or more times. The J gene is TRBJ1-1, the V gene TRBV5-6; D perhaps matches TRBD1 (6 bases). The V end was cut by 2 bases, the J end by 0 bases, with 11 bases between. The CDR3 loop spans 15 amino acids. Looked up from germline, CDR1 is SGHDT and CDR2 is YYEEEE. The CDR3 protein is CASSLSGHMNTEAFF. In DNA, the CDR3 is TGTGCCAGCAGCTTATCGGGACACATGAACACTGAAGCTTTCTTT.

This clonotype has a count of ten or more. This sequence joins TRBV4-2 and TRBJ2-2, with D possibly TRBD2 on 6 matching bases. Germline V gene sequence: CDR1 LGHNA, CDR2 YNFKEQ. The length of the CDR3 is 16 residues. Trimming left V 3 bases short and J 6 bases short, with 17 bases between. The CDR3 nucleotides are TGTGCCAGCAGCCACCAAGACGCCGGGGGAGCCGGGGAGCTGTTTTTT. It encodes CASSHQDAGGAGELFF.

Many counts were recorded for this clonotype. The chain combines TRBV20-1 with TRBJ2-1, with 14 positions matching TRBD2. From germline, CDR1 is DFQATT and CDR2 SNEGSKA (reference sequence). The CDR3 is 18 amino acids. The V segment lost 1 base and the J segment 6 bases; nucleotides outside the gene matches: 11. CDR3 DNA sequence: TGCAGTGCTAGAGCTCTCTCGACTAGCGGGGGGGCCATCAATGAGCAGTTCTTC. This sequence encodes CSARALSTSGGAINEQFF.

The rearrangement links TRBV6-5 to TRBJ2-1; D remains unclear. This CDR3 is 16 amino acids long. Germline values: CDR1 MNHEY, CDR2 SVGAGI. Trimming took 6 bases from V and 1 from J, leaving 16 bases between them. The CDR3 bases are TGTGCCAGCAGAGCCATTGGGGTGGGATCCTACAATGAGCAGTTCTTC. This sequence encodes CASRAIGVGSYNEQFF.